This passage covers 24 T cell receptor beta chains from one sample sequenced in a study of metastatic and nonmetastatic thyroid tumors (dated by TCRdb to about 2020). Receptor amplification or capture employed PCR. TCRdb lists the instrument as Illumina HiSeq 4000. Clones were called with MiXCR by TCRdb after fastp trimmed the public reads at Q25, and only in-frame beta chains were retained. Recorded for this sample are 25,000 to 35,000 clones; approximately 17% of them occurred a single time. The top ten constitute over 4% of the sample. None of the patients had been given any treatment before thyroid surgery. The sequenced sample consisted of blood. The receptors derive from a female donor with papillary thyroid cancer or a benign thyroid nodule (not recorded which). Some clones in this sample may be carry-over from other donors' samples.

This clone was seen once. One junction end does not reproduce the germline sequence, and a read error may be involved. This chain links TRBV5-1 with TRBJ2-3; TRBD1 might be the D (6 bases). Germline CDR1 SGHRS, CDR2 YFSETQ. This CDR3 is 17 amino acids long. CDR3: CSSSWAKTGDGTYTQYF. The DNA for the CDR3 is TGCTCCAGCAGCTGGGCTAAGACAGGAGATGGCACATATACGCAGTATTTT.

The gene calls are TRBV30 and TRBJ1-5, with a possible D match to TRBD1 (5 bases). V was cut by 4 bases and J by 6 bases, with 13 bases left in between. CDR3 length: 13 amino acids. From germline, CDR1 is GTSNPN and CDR2 SVGIG (reference sequence). The CDR3 sequence is CAWIQGRSQPQHF. CDR3 DNA: TGTGCCTGGATCCAGGGTAGGAGTCAGCCCCAGCATTTT.

This clone occurred many times. The chain carries TRBV4-2 and TRBJ1-1; D possibly corresponds to TRBD1 (5 bases). Germline values: CDR1 LGHNA, CDR2 YNFKEQ. This CDR3 contains 16 residues. V was shortened by 0 bases and J by 1 base, with 12 bases between the two germline ends. CDR3 residues: CASSQERGSGNTEAFF. CDR3 nucleotides: TGTGCCAGCAGCCAAGAGCGGGGGTCGGGGAACACTGAAGCTTTCTTT.

This clone has a count of ten or more. The chain recombines TRBV2 with TRBJ1-1; maybe TRBD1 (5 bases). The CDR3 runs 12 residues. The V gene's germline CDR1 is SNHLY and CDR2 FYNNEI. Between the trimmed V and J ends, which lost 8 bases and 4 bases, there was a span of 11 bases. CDR3 nucleotides: TGTGCCAGCCGAAGGGACGCCACTGAAGCTTTCTTT. It yields the protein CASRRDATEAFF.

This clone was recorded at least ten times. This chain uses TRBV2 with TRBJ2-3; 11 positions agree with TRBD2. This CDR3 is built from 13 residues. CDR1 is SNHLY and CDR2 is FYNNEI in the germline V gene. CDR3 sequence: CARTSGSTDTQYF. In DNA, the CDR3 is TGTGCGAGGACTAGCGGGAGCACAGATACGCAGTATTTT.

This clone was counted a few times. This could be a read error, since a much larger clone is one nucleotide away. The CDR3, as DNA: TGTGCCAGCTCCCCTCTGGGGTCCTCTGTAAACACCATATATTTT. Translated, it gives CASSPLGSSVNTIYF. V is TRBV6-1 and J is TRBJ1-3, with no clear D. Germline V gene lookup returns CDR1 MNHNS and CDR2 SASEGT. This CDR3 comprises 15 residues.

The chain couples TRBV28 to TRBJ1-2; 9 bases fit TRBD1. The CDR3 is 18 residues long. Trimming at V came to 4 bases and at J to 4 bases, leaving 16 bases not matched to a gene. The germline V gene has CDR1 MDHEN and CDR2 SYDVKM. The DNA for the CDR3 is TGTGCCAGCAGTTCGGGACAGGGCGTTGTGTCATCCGCCTATGGCTACACCTTC. It encodes CASSSGQGVVSSAYGYTF.

Turning to this clone: A read error may produce the germline difference seen at one junction end. This sequence joins TRBV19 and TRBJ2-6; D unclear. From germline, CDR1 is LNHDA and CDR2 SQIVND (reference sequence). The CDR3 runs 14 residues. The CDR3 DNA follows: TGTGCCAGTAATCCGGCAACTGGGTCCAACTTCCTGACTTTC. Encoded protein: CASNPATGSNFLTF.

The sample holds many counts of this clone. The V call is TRBV25-1, the J call TRBJ2-7, with 10 bases matching TRBD1. The ends lost 6 bases at V and 1 base at J; junction bases unmatched: 3. The CDR3 has 14 residues. Per germline, CDR1 MGHDK and CDR2 SYGVNS. For the CDR3, the DNA is TGTGCCAGCAGGCCGGGACAGGGGTCCTACGAGCAGTACTTC. Its protein product is CASRPGQGSYEQYF.

This rearrangement joins TRBV20-1 to TRBJ2-5; 7 bases line up with TRBD2. The length of the CDR3 is 15 residues. The trim removed 4 bases at V and 1 base at J, leaving 9 bases unmatched. Germline V CDR1 and CDR2: DFQATT, SNEGSKA (reference sequence). This CDR3 reads CSAKDPSGSQETQYF. CDR3 bases: TGCAGTGCTAAAGATCCTAGCGGTTCCCAAGAGACCCAGTACTTC.

With respect to this clone: The junction differs from germline at one of its ends, possibly a read error. The chain couples TRBV9 to TRBJ2-2; maybe TRBD1 (6 bases). The CDR3 extends over 16 amino acids. Germline V gene sequence: CDR1 SGDLS, CDR2 YYNGEE. The CDR3 DNA follows: TGTGCCAGCATCGTAGCTACAGGGCCCGGCGCCGGGGAGCTGTTTTTT. Translating it yields CASIVATGPGAGELFF.

This clone showed up many times. The rearrangement uses TRBV5-5 and TRBJ2-7; 8 nucleotides align to TRBD1. There are 14 residues in the CDR3. The V segment lost 4 bases and the J segment 0 bases; nucleotides outside the gene matches: 3. Germline lookup yields CDR1 SGHKS and CDR2 YYEKEE (reference sequence). The CDR3 sequence is CASSGTGDSYEQYF. The DNA for the CDR3 is TGTGCCAGCAGCGGGACAGGTGACTCCTACGAGCAGTACTTC. Filled out from reference TRBV5-5 and TRBJ2-7, the complete variable domain reads DAGVTQSPTHLIKTRGQQVTLRCSPISGHKSVSWYQQVLGQGPQFIFQYYEKEERGRGNFPDRFSARQFPNYSSELNVNALLLGDSALYLCASSGTGDSYEQYFGPGTRLTVT.

The V call is TRBV20-1, the J call TRBJ1-2; D might be TRBD1 (5 bases). Germline V lookup: CDR1 DFQATT, CDR2 SNEGSKA (reference sequence). V gave up 8 bases and J gave up 4 bases, with 17 bases separating them. CDR3 length equals 13 residues. CDR3 nucleotides: TGCAGTTCTCTCAGGGACGCTATCTATGGCTACACCTTC. Its protein product is CSSLRDAIYGYTF.

This clone was counted ten times or more. The chain couples TRBV12-3 or TRBV12-4 to TRBJ1-4; a possible D gene is TRBD1 (5 bases). Between the trimmed V and J ends, which lost 3 bases and 8 bases, there was a span of 10 bases. The CDR3 consists of 13 residues. CDR3 coding DNA: TGTGCCAGCAGTTTTGGCCAGGGCGAAAAACTGTTTTTT. This sequence encodes CASSFGQGEKLFF.

This clone was seen repeatedly, ten times or more. A junction boundary mismatches the germline segment, possibly from a read error. The genes are TRBV12-3 or TRBV12-4 and TRBJ1-5; D not resolved. This CDR3 has 13 residues. In DNA form, the CDR3 reads TGTGCCAGTAGTTTGGGGTTTGCTCAGCCCCAGCATTTT. It is translated as CASSLGFAQPQHF.

At least ten counts were recorded for this clone. The chain is built from TRBV13 and TRBJ1-2; D possibly corresponds to TRBD1 (6 bases). Trimming cost V 1 base and J 8 bases, with 14 bases left between them. The CDR3 is made up of 14 amino acids. Germline lookup yields CDR1 PRHDT and CDR2 FYEKMQ (reference sequence). CDR3 region: CASSLERGASGYTF. The CDR3, as DNA: TGTGCCAGCAGCTTAGAGAGGGGGGCGAGCGGCTACACCTTC.

This clone was recorded many times. CDR3 loop: CASSRQRAGNHEQYF. CDR3 sequence (DNA): TGCGCCAGCAGCCGTCAGCGGGCCGGGAACCACGAGCAGTACTTC. The rearrangement links TRBV5-1 to TRBJ2-7; D possibly corresponds to TRBD2 (6 bases). The ends were cut back, 4 bases at V and 5 bases at J, with 19 bases in the middle. This CDR3 has 15 residues. From germline, CDR1 is SGHRS and CDR2 YFSETQ.

There are many counts of this clone. This chain joins TRBV29-1 and TRBJ2-7; 7 nucleotides line up with TRBD1. Germline V gives CDR1 SQVTM, CDR2 ANQGSEA. CDR3 length: 12 amino acids. V dropped 4 bases and J dropped 4; count of bases not matched to a gene: 4. CDR3 in DNA: TGCAGCGTTGGGCAGGGGGAATACGAGCAGTACTTC. Amino acid sequence: CSVGQGEYEQYF.

Ten or more counts support this clone. The V call is TRBV4-1, the J call TRBJ1-3; 8 positions agree with TRBD1. The V segment lost 1 base and the J segment 7 bases; nucleotides outside the gene matches: 9. Germline V CDR1 and CDR2: MGHRA, YSYEKL. The CDR3 loop spans 16 amino acids. CDR3 DNA: TGCGCCAGCAGCCAAGGGGGACAGGTCGTGGGTAACACCATATATTTT. It is translated as CASSQGGQVVGNTIYF.

This chain joins TRBV9 and TRBJ2-7; perhaps TRBD2 as D (6 bases). The length of the CDR3 is 15 residues. V gave up 0 bases and J gave up 1 base, with 11 bases separating them. Germline-derived CDR1 and CDR2 are SGDLS and YYNGEE. The CDR3 sequence is CASSVVPTSSYEQYF. The CDR3 DNA follows: TGTGCCAGCAGCGTAGTACCGACTAGTTCCTACGAGCAGTACTTC.

On this clone itself: At one end, the junction sequence differs from germline, possibly due to a read error. V gene TRBV6-1 combines with J gene TRBJ2-2; D remains ambiguous. The germline CDR1 and CDR2 sequences are MNHNS and SASEGT. The CDR3 extends over 14 amino acids. CDR3 sequence: CASSVAREFGQLFF. Here the CDR3 DNA reads TGTGCCAGCAGTGTCGCGAGAGAGTTCGGGCAGCTGTTTTTT.

Sample share makes this clone medium-sized (0.01 to 0.1%). The gene calls are TRBV6-1 and TRBJ2-7; 7 bases line up with TRBD1. The CDR3 contains 12 residues. V lost 5 bases to trimming and J lost 4 bases; unmatched junction nucleotides: 2. Per germline, CDR1 MNHNS and CDR2 SASEGT. The CDR3 protein is CASSRQGYEQYF. Here the CDR3 DNA reads TGTGCCAGCAGTCGACAGGGTTACGAGCAGTACTTC.

This clone is medium-sized by share. This chain joins TRBV12-3 or TRBV12-4 and TRBJ2-1; TRBD1 agrees at 9 bases. CDR3 length: 17 amino acids. V was pared by 5 bases and J by 2 bases, with 10 bases of the junction left unmatched. The CDR3 loop is CASSAIPGTGTYNEQFF. The CDR3 bases are TGTGCCAGCAGTGCCATTCCCGGGACAGGGACCTACAATGAGCAGTTCTTC.

In this sample, this clone turned up many times. CDR3 coding DNA: TGCGCCAGCACTTCTCTGGATTACGAGCAGTACTTC. Its translation: CASTSLDYEQYF. The chain employs TRBV10-1 and TRBJ2-7; D is undetermined. Germline V gene data show CDR1 as WNHNN and CDR2 as SYGVQD (reference sequence). The CDR3 runs to 12 residues. V was clipped by 7 bases and J by 4 bases, with 11 bases between them.